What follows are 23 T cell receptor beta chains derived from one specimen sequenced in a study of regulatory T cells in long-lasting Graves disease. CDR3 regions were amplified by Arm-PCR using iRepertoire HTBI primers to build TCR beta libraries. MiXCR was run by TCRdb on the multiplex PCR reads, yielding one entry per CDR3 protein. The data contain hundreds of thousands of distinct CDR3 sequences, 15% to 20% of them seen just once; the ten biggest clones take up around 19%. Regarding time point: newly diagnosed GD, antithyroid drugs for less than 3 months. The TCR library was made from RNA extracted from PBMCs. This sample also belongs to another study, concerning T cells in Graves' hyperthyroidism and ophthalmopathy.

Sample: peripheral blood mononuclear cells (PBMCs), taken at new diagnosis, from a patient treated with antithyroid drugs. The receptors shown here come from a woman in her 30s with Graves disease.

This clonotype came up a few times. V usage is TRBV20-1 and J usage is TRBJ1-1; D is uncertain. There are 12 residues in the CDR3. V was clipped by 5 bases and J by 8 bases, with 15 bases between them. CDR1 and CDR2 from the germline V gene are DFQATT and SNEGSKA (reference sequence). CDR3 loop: CSAGAVGSEAFF. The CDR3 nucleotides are TGCAGTGCTGGTGCAGTTGGGTCGGAAGCTTTCTTT.

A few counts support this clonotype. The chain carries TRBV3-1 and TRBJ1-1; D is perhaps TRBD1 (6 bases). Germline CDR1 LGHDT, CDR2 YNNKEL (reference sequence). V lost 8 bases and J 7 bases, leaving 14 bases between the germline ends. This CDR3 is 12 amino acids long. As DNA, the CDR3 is TGTGCCAGCGGAGGGGGACACCATGAAGCTTTCTTT. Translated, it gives CASGGGHHEAFF.

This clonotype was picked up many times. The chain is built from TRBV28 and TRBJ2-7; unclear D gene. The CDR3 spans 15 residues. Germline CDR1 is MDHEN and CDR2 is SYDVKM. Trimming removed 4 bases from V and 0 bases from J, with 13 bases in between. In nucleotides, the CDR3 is TGTGCCAGCAGTTCTCCGGGCCTAAGCTCCTACGAGCAGTACTTC. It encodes CASSSPGLSSYEQYF. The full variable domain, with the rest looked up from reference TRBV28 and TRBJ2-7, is DVKVTQSSRYLVKRTGEKVFLECVQDMDHENMFWYRQDPGLGLRLIYFSYDVKMKEKGDIPEGYSVSREKKERFSLILESASTNQTSMYLCASSSPGLSSYEQYFGPGTRLTVT.

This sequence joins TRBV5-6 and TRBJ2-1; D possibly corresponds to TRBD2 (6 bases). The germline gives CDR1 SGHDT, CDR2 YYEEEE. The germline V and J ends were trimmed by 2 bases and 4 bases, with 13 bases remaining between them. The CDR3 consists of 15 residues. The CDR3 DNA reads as TGTGCCAGCAGCTTCGGTAGCGGATCATACAATGAGCAGTTCTTC. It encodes CASSFGSGSYNEQFF. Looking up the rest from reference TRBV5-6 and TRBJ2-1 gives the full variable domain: DAGVTQSPTHLIKTRGQQVTLRCSPKSGHDTVSWYQQALGQGPQFIFQYYEEEERQRGNFPDRFSGHQFPNYSSELNVNALLLGDSALYLCASSFGSGSYNEQFFGPGTRLTVL.

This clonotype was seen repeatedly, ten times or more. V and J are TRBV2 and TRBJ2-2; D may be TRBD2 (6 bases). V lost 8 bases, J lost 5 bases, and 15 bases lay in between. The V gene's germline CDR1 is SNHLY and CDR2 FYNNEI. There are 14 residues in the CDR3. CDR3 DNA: TGTGCCAGCCTATTTTGGGAGGAAACCGGGGAGCTGTTTTTT. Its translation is CASLFWEETGELFF.

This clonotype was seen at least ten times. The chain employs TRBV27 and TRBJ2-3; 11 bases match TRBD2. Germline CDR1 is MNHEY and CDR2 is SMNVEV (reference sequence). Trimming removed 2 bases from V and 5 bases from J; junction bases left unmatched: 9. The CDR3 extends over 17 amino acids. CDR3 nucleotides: TGTGCCAGCAGTTTAACTAGCGGGAGTCTTGGGGGAGATACGCAGTATTTT. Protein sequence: CASSLTSGSLGGDTQYF.

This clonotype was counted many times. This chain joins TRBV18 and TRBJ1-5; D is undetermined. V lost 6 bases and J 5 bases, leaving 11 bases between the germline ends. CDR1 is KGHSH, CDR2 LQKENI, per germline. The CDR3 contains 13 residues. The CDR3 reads CASSTGLDQPQHF. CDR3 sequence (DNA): TGTGCCAGCTCCACCGGACTCGATCAGCCCCAGCATTTT.

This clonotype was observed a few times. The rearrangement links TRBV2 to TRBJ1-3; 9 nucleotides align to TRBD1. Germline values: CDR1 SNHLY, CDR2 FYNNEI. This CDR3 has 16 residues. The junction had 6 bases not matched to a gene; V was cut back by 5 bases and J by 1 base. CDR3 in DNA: TGTGCCAGCAGTCACCCGGGACAGGGTTCTGGAAACACCATATATTTT. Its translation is CASSHPGQGSGNTIYF.

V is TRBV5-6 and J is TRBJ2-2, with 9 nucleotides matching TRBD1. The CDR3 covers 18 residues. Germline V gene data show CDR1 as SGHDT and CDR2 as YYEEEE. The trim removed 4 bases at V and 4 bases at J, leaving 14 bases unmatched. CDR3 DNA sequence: TGTGCCAGCAGCCGTCCCCAAGGACAGGGGTATTTCACCGGGGAGCTGTTTTTT. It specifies CASSRPQGQGYFTGELFF.

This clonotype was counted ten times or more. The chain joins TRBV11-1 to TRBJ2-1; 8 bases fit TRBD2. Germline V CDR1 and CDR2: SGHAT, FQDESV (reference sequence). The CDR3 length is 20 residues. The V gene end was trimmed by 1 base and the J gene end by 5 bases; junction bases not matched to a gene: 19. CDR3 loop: CASSLDPGASGLGRDNEQFF. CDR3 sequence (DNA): TGTGCCAGCAGCTTAGATCCAGGGGCATCGGGACTAGGAAGGGACAATGAGCAGTTCTTC.

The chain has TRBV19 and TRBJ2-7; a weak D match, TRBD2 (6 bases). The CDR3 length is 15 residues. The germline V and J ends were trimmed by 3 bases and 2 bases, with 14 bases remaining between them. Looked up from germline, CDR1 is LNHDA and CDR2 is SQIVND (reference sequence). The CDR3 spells CASSIAGTAAYEQYF. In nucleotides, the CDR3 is TGTGCCAGTAGTATCGCGGGGACTGCGGCCTACGAGCAGTACTTC.

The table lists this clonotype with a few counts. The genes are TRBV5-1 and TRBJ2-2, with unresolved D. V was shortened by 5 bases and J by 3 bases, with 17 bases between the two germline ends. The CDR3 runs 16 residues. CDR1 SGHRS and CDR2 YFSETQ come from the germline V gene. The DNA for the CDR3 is TGCGCCAGCAGTCTAGGGTCCCACCTGTACACCGGGGAGCTGTTTTTT. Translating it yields CASSLGSHLYTGELFF. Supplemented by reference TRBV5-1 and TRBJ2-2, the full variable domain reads KAGVTQTPRYLIKTRGQQVTLSCSPISGHRSVSWYQQTPGQGLQFLFEYFSETQRNKGNFPGRFSGRQFSNSRSEMNVSTLELGDSALYLCASSLGSHLYTGELFFGEGSRLTVL.

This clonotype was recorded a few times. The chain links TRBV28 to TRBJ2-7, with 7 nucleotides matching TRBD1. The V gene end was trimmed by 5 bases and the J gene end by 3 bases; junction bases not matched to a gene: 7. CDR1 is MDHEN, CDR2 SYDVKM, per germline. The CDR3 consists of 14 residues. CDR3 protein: CASSAGGSRYEQYF. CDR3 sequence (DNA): TGTGCCAGCAGTGCAGGGGGTTCCCGCTACGAGCAGTACTTC.

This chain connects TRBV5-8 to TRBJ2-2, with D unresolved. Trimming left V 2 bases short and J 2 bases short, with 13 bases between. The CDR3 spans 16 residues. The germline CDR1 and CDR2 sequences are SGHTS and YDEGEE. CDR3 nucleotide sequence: TGTGCCAGCAGCTTTCCCGCGGACGGAAACACCGGGGAGCTGTTTTTT. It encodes CASSFPADGNTGELFF.

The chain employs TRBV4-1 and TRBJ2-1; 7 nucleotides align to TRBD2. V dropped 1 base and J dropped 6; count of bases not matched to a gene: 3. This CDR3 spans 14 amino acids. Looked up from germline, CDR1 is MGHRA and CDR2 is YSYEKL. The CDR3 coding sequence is TGCGCCAGCAGCCAAGCCGGGACTACCAATGAGCAGTTCTTC. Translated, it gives CASSQAGTTNEQFF.

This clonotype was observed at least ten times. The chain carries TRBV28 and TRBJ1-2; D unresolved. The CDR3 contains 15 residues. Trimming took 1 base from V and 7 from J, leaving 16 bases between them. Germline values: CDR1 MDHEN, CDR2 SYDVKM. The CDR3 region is CASSLSRTPTSGYTF. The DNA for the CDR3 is TGTGCCAGCAGTTTATCTCGGACTCCCACGTCTGGCTACACCTTC.

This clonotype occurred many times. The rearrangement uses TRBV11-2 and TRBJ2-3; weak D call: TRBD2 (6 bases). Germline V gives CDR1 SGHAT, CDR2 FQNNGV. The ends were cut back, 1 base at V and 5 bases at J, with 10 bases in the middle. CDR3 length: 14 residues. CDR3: CASSLGAGGDTQYF. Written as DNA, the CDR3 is TGTGCCAGCAGCTTAGGAGCGGGCGGAGATACGCAGTATTTT.

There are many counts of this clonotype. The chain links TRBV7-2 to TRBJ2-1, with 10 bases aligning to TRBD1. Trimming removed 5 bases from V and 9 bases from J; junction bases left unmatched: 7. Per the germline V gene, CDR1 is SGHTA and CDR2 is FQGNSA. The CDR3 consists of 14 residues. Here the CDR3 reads CASSSGTGVREQFF. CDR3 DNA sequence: TGTGCCAGCAGCAGTGGGACAGGGGTCCGTGAGCAGTTCTTC.

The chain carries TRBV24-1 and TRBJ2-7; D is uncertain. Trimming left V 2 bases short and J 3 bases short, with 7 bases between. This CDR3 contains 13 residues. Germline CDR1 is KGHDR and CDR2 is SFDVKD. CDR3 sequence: CATSDSVLYEQYF. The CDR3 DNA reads TGTGCCACCAGTGATTCGGTACTCTACGAGCAGTACTTC.

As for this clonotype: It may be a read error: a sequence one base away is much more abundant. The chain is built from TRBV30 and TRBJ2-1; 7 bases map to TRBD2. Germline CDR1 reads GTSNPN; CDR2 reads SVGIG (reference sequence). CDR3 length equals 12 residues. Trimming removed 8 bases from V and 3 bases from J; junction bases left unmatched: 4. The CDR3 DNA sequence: TGTGCCCTGGGGGGGGGCTACAATGAGCAGTTCTTC. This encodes CALGGGYNEQFF.

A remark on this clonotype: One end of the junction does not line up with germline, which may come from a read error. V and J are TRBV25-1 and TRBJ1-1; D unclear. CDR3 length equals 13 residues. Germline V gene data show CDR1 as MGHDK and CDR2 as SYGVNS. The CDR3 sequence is CASSDRVNTEAYF. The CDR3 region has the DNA TGTGCCAGCAGTGATCGTGTGAACACTGAAGCTTACTTT.

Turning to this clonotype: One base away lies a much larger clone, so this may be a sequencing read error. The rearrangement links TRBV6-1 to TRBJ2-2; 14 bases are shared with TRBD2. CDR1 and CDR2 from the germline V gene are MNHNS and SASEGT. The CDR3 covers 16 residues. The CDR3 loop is CASSTSGRALGGKLFF. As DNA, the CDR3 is TGTGCCAGCTCGACTAGCGGGAGGGCCCTTGGCGGGAAGCTGTTTTTT.

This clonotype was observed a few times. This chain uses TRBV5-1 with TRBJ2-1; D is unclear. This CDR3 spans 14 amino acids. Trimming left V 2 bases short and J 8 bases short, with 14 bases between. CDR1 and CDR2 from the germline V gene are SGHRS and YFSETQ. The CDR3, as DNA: TGCGCCAGCAGCTTCGGCTTAAGTCAAGATGAGCAGTTCTTC. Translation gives CASSFGLSQDEQFF.